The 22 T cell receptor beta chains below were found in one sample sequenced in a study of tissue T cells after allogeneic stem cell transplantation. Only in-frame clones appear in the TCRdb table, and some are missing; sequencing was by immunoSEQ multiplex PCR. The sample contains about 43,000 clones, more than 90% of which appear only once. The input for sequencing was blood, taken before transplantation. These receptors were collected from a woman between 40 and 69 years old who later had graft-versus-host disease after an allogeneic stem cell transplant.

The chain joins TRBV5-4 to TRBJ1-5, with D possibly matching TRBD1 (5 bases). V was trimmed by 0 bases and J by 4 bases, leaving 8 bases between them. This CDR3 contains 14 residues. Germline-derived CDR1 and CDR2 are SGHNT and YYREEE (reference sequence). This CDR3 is CASSLDGGNQPQHF. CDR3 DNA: TGTGCCAGCAGCTTGGATGGGGGGAATCAGCCCCAGCATTTT.

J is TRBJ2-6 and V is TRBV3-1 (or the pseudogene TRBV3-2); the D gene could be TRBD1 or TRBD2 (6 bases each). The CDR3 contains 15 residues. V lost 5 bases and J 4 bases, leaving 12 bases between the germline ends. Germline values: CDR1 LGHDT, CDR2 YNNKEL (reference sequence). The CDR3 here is CASSRGGLGANVLTF. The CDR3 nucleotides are TGTGCCAGCAGCAGAGGGGGGTTGGGGGCCAACGTCCTGACTTTC.

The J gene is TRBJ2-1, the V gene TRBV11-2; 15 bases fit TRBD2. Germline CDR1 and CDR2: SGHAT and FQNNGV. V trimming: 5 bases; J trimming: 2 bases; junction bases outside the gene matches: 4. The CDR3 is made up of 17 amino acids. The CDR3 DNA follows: TGTGCCAGCAGCCGAAGGACTAGCGGGAGGGCCTACAATGAGCAGTTCTTC. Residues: CASSRRTSGRAYNEQFF.

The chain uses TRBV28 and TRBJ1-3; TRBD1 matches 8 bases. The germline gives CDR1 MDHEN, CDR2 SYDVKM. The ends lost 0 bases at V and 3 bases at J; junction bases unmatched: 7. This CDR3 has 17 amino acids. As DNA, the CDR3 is TGTGCCAGCAGTTTATGGGCCCCAGACAGGGGTGGAAACACCATATATTTT. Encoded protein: CASSLWAPDRGGNTIYF.

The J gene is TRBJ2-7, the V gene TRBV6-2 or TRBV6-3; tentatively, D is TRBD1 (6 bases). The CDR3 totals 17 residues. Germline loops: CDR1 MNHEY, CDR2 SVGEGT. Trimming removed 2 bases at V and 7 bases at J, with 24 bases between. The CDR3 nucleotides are TGTGCCAGCAGTTACGAAATCTCAGCCGGGACACTCGTTGAGCAGTACTTC. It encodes CASSYEISAGTLVEQYF.

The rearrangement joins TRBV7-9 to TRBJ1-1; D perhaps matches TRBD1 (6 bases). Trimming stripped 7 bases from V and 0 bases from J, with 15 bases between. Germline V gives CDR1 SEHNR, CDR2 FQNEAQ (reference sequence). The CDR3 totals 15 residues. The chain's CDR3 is CASTPQGNVNTEAFF. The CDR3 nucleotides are TGTGCCAGCACCCCTCAGGGGAATGTGAACACTGAAGCTTTCTTT.

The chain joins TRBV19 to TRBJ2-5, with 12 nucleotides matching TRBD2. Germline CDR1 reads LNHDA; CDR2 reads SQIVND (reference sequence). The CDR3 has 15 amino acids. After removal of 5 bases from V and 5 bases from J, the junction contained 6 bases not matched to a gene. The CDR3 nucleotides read TGTGCCAGTAGTCCCCTAGCGGGAGGGTACGAGACCCAGTACTTC. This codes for CASSPLAGGYETQYF. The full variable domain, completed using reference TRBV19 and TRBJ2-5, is DGGITQSPKYLFRKEGQNVTLSCEQNLNHDAMYWYRQDPGQGLRLIYYSQIVNDFQKGDIAEGYSVSREKKESFPLTVTSAQKNPTAFYLCASSPLAGGYETQYFGPGTRLLVL.

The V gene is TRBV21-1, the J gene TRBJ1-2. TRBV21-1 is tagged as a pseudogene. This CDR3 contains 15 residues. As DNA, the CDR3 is TGTGCCAGCAGCAATATGAAAGCCAGAGGCGATGGCTACACCTTC. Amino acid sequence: CASSNMKARGDGYTF.

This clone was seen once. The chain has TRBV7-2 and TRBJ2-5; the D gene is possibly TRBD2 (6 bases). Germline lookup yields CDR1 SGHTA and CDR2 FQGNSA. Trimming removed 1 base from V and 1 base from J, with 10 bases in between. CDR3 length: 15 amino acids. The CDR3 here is CASSLGGTIQETQYF. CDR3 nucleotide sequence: TGTGCCAGCAGCTTAGGCGGGACGATCCAAGAGACCCAGTACTTC.

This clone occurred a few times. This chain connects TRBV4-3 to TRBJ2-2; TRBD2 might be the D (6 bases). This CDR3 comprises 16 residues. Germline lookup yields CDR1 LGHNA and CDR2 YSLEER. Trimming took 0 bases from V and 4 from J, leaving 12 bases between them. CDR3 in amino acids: CASSQDGLAPTGELFF. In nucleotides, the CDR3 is TGCGCCAGCAGCCAAGATGGGCTAGCGCCCACCGGGGAGCTGTTTTTT.

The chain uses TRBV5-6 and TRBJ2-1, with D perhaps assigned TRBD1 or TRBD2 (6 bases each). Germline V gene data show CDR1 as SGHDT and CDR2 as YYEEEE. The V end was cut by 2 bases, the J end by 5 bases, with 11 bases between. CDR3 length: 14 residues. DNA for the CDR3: TGTGCCAGCAGCTTCCAGGGGAGGCACAATGAGCAGTTCTTC. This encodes CASSFQGRHNEQFF.

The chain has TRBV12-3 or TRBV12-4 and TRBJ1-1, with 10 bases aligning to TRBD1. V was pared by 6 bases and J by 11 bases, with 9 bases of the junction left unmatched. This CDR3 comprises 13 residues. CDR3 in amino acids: CASRRQGASLAFF. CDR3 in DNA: TGTGCCAGCAGACGACAGGGGGCCTCACTGGCTTTCTTT.

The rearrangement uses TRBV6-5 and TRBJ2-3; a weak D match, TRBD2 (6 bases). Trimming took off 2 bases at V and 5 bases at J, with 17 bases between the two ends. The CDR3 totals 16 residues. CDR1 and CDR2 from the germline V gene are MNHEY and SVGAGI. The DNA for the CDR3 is TGTGCCAGCAGTTACAACCGGGAGTGGGGGGTAGATACGCAGTATTTT. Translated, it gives CASSYNREWGVDTQYF.

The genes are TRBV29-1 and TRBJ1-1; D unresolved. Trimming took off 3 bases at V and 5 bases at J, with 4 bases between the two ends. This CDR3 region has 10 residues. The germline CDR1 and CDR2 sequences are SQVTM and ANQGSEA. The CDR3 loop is CSVDGTEAFF. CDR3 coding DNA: TGCAGCGTTGATGGAACTGAAGCTTTCTTT.

This chain's CDR3 is CATSDSLDYGYTF. In DNA form, the CDR3 reads TGTGCCACCAGTGATAGCTTGGACTATGGCTACACCTTC. The chain couples TRBV24-1 to TRBJ1-2; no clear D. The V end was cut by 3 bases, the J end by 3 bases, with 7 bases between. Germline assignment: CDR1 KGHDR and CDR2 SFDVKD. This CDR3 contains 13 residues.

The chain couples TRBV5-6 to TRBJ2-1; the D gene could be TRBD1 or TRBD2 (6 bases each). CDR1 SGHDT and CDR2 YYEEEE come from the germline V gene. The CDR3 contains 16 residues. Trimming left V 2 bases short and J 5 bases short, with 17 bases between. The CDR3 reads CASSFLPGARHNEQFF. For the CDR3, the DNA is TGTGCCAGCAGCTTTCTGCCGGGGGCTCGGCACAATGAGCAGTTCTTC.

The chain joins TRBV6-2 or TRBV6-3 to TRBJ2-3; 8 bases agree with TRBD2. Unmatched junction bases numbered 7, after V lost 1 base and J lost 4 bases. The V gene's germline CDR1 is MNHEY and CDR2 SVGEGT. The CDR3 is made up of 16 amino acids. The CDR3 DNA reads TGTGCCAGCAGTTACTTAGCGGGACGCACACCAGATACGCAGTATTTT. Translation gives CASSYLAGRTPDTQYF.

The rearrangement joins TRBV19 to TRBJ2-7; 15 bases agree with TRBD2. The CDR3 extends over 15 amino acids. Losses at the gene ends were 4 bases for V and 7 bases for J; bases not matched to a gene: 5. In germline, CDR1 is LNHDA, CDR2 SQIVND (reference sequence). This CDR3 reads CASSTAGLAGGEQYF. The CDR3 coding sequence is TGTGCCAGTAGTACCGCAGGACTAGCGGGAGGGGAGCAGTACTTC.

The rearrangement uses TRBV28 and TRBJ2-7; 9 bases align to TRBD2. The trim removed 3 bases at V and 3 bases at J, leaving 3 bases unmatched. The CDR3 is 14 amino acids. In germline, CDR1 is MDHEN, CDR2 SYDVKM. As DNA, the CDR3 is TGTGCCAGCAGTTTGGTAGCGGGAGTCTACGAGCAGTACTTC. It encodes CASSLVAGVYEQYF.

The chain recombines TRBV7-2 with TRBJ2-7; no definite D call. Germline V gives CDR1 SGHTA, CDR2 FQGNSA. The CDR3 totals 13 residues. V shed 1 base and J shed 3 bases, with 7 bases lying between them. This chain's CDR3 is CASSLVAFYEQYF. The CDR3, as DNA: TGTGCCAGCAGCTTAGTAGCATTCTACGAGCAGTACTTC.

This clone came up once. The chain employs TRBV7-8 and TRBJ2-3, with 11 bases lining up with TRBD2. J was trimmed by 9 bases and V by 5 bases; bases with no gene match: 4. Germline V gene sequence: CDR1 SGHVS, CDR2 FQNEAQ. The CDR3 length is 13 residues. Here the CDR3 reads CASSPSSGRTQYF. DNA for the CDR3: TGTGCCAGCAGCCCATCTAGCGGGAGGACGCAGTATTTT.

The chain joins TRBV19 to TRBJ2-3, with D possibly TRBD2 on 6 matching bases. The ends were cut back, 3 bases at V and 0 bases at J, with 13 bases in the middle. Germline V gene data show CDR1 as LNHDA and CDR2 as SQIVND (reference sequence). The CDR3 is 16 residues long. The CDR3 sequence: CASSIGTPLSTDTQYF. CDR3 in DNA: TGTGCCAGTAGTATTGGGACTCCCCTTAGCACAGATACGCAGTATTTT.